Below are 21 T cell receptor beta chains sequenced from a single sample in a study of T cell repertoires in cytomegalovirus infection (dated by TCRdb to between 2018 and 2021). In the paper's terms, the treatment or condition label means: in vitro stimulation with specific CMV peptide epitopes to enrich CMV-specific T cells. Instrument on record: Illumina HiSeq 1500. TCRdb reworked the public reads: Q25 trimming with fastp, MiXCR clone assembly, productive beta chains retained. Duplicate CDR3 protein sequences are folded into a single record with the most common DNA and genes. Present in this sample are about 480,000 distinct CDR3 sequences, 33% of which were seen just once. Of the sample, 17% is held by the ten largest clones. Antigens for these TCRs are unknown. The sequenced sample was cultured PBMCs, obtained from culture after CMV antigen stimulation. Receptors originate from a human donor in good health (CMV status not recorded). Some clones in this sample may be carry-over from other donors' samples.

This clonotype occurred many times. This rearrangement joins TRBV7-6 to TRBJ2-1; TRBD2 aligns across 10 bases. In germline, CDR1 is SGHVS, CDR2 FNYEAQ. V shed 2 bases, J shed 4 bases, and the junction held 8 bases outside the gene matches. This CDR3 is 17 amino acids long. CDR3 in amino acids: CASSLRPTSGKYNEQFF. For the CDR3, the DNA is TGTGCCAGCAGCTTACGGCCTACTAGCGGGAAGTACAATGAGCAGTTCTTC.

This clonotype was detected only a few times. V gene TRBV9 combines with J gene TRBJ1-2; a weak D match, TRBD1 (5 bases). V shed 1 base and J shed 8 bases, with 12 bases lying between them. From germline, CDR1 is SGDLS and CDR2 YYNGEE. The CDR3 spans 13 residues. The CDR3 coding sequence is TGTGCCAGCAGCGTATACGCGGGGGACGGCTACACCTTC. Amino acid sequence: CASSVYAGDGYTF.

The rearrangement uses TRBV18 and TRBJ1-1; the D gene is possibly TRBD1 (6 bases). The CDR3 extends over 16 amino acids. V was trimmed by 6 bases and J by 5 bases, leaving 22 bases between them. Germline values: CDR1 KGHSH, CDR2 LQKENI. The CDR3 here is CASSPAGTKDGTEAFF. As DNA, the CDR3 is TGTGCCAGCTCGCCTGCCGGGACAAAAGATGGGACTGAAGCTTTCTTT.

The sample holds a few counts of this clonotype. DNA for the CDR3: TGTGCCAGCAGCTCCGGGACAACTACCACCCAGTACTTC. Its protein is CASSSGTTTTQYF. The chain links TRBV7-2 to TRBJ2-5; TRBD1 might be the D (6 bases). Between the trimmed V and J ends, which lost 4 bases and 8 bases, there was a span of 14 bases. The germline V gene has CDR1 SGHTA and CDR2 FQGNSA. This CDR3 is built from 13 residues.

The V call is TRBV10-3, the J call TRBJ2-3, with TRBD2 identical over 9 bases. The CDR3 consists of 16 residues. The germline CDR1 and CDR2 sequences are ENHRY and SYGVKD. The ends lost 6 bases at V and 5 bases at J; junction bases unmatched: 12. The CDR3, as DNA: TGTGCCATCAGAACTAGCGGGTTACCAGTAAAAGATACGCAGTATTTT. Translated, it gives CAIRTSGLPVKDTQYF.

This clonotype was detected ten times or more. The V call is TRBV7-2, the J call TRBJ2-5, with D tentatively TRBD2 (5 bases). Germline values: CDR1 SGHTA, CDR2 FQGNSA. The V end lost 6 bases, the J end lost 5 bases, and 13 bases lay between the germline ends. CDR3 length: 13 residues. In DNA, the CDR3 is TGTGCCAGCAGGAATAGCGTCGGCGAGACCCAGTACTTC. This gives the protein CASRNSVGETQYF.

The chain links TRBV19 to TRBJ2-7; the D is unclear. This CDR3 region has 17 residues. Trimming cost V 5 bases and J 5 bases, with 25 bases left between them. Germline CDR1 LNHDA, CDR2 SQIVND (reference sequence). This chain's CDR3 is CASSHDSLVAGSDEQYV. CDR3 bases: TGTGCCAGTAGTCATGACTCCCTGGTCGCCGGCTCGGACGAGCAGTACGTC.

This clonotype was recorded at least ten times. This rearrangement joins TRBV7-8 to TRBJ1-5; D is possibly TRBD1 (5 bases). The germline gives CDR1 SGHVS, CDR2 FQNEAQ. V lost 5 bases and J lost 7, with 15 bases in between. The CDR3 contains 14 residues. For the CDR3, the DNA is TGTGCCAGCAGCAACGGGCAGGGAAGCCAGCCCCAGCATTTT. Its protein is CASSNGQGSQPQHF.

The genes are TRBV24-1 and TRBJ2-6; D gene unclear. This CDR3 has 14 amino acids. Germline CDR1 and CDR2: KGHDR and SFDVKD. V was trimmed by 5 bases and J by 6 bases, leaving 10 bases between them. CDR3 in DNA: TGTGCCACCAGTGGGCAGAATGAGGCCAACGTCCTGACTTTC. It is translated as CATSGQNEANVLTF.

This CDR3 is CASRRAGGSYNEQFF. The CDR3 nucleotides read TGTGCCAGCAGGCGTGCGGGGGGCTCCTACAATGAGCAGTTCTTC. J is TRBJ2-1 and V is TRBV6-2 or TRBV6-3; 8 bases are shared with TRBD2. Germline assignment: CDR1 MNHEY and CDR2 SVGEGT. The CDR3 runs 15 residues. Trimming took 6 bases from V and 0 from J; bases not matched to a gene: 4.

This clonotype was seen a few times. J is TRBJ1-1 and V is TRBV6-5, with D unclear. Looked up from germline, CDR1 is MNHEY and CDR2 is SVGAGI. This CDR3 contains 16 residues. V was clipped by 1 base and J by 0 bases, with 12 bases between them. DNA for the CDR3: TGTGCCAGCAGTTACTATCCAAAGGTGATGAACACTGAAGCTTTCTTT. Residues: CASSYYPKVMNTEAFF.

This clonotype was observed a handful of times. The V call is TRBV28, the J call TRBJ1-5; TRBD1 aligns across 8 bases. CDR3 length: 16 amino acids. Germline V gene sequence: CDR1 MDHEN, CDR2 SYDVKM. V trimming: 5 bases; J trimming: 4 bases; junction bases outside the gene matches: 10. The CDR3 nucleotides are TGTGCCAGCAGTCCACGGAACAGGGGGGGTAATCAGCCCCAGCATTTT. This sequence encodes CASSPRNRGGNQPQHF.

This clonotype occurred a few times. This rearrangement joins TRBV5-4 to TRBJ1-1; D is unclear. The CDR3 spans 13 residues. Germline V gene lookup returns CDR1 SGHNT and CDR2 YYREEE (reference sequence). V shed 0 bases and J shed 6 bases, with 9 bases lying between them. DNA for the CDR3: TGTGCCAGCAGCTTGGTTCAAAATCCTGAAGCTTTCTTT. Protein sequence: CASSLVQNPEAFF.

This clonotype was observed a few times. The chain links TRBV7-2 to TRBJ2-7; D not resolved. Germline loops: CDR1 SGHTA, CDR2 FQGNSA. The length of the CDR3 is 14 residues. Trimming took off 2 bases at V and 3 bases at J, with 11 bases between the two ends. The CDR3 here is CASSLPTIFYEQYF. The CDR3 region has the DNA TGTGCCAGCAGCTTACCTACTATATTCTACGAGCAGTACTTC.

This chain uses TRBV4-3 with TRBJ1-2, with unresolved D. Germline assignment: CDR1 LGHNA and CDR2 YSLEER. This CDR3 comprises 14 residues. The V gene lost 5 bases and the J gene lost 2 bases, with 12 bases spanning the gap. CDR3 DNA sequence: TGCGCCAGCAGCACCCTGCTGAAGAACTATGGCTACACCTTC. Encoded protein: CASSTLLKNYGYTF.

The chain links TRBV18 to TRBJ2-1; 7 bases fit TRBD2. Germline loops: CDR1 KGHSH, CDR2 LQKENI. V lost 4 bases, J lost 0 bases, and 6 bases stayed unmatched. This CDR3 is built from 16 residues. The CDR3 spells CASSHVGGSSYNEQFF. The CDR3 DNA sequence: TGTGCCAGCTCACACGTGGGCGGGAGCTCCTACAATGAGCAGTTCTTC.

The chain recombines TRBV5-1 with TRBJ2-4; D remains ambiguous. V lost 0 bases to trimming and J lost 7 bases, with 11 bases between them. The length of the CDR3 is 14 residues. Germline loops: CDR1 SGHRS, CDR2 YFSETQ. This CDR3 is CASSLAGSQNIQYF. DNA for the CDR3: TGCGCCAGCAGCTTGGCGGGCAGTCAGAACATTCAGTACTTC.

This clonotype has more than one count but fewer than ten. CDR3 protein: CATSRAPSKGDTQYF. The CDR3 region has the DNA TGTGCCACCAGCAGAGCCCCGAGCAAGGGTGATACGCAGTATTTT. The chain carries TRBV15 and TRBJ2-3; D gene unclear. V was shortened by 1 base and J by 6 bases, with 14 bases between the two germline ends. The CDR3 totals 15 residues. CDR1 is LNHNV, CDR2 YYDKDF, per germline (reference sequence). The whole variable domain, filled in from reference TRBV15 and TRBJ2-3, reads DAMVIQNPRYQVTQFGKPVTLSCSQTLNHNVMYWYQQKSSQAPKLLFHYYDKDFNNEADTPDNFQSRRPNTSFCFLDIRSPGLGDTAMYLCATSRAPSKGDTQYFGPGTRLTVL.

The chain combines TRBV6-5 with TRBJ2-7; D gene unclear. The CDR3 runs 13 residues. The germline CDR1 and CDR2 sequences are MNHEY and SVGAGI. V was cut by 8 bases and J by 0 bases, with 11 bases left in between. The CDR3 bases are TGTGCCAGCCATACGGCCCTCTCCTACGAGCAGTACTTC. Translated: CASHTALSYEQYF.

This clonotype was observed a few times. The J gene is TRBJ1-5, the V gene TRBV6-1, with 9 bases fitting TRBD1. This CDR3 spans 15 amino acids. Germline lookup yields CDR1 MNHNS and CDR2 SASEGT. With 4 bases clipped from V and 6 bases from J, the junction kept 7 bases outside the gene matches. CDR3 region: CASSGGGTGIQPQHF. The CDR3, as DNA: TGTGCCAGCAGTGGAGGCGGGACAGGGATTCAGCCCCAGCATTTT.

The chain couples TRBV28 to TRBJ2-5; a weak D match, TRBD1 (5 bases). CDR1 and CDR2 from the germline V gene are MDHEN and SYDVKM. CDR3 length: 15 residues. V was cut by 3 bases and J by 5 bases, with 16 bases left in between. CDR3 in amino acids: CASSLAATVGETQYF. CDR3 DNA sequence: TGTGCCAGCAGTTTGGCGGCGACAGTGGGGGAGACCCAGTACTTC. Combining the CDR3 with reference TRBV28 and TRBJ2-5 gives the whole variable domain DVKVTQSSRYLVKRTGEKVFLECVQDMDHENMFWYRQDPGLGLRLIYFSYDVKMKEKGDIPEGYSVSREKKERFSLILESASTNQTSMYLCASSLAATVGETQYFGPGTRLLVL.